The following is a TCR beta chain sequence with its context. The antigen is not known. Read sequence stops 3 residues before the CDR3 end, and the germline J gene provides the missing end. Using immunoSEQ multiplex PCR, the repertoire was profiled, and TCRdb retains in-frame clones only, with some absent. The sample totals roughly 47,000 clones. This CDR3 is 15 amino acids long. In germline, CDR1 is SGHTA, CDR2 FQGTGA. This record comes from a study of T cells in women clearing cervical HPV infection. Study outcomes and limitations: Repertoire richness, not evenness, was significantly elevated in CIN3+ cases versus controls. Controls had more TRBV6-7 (0.16%) than cases (about 0.11%). Cases and controls were distinguished at AUC around 0.87 by richness and V genes.

This TCR derives from a woman aged 18-69 years with a cervical HPV16 infection that either progressed to CIN3+ or cleared (not recorded which). The specimen was blood buffy coat. The V gene is TRBV7-3, the J gene TRBJ2-2; TRBD1 agrees at 8 bases. The covered CDR3 bases are TGTGCCAGCAGCCCTACGACAGGGGCCAATTCACCG. It yields the protein CASSPTTGANSP. The whole CDR3 sequence reads CASSPTTGANSPLFF. Full variable domain (rest looked up from reference TRBV7-3 and TRBJ2-2): GAGVSQTPSNKVTEKGKYVELRCDPISGHTALYWYRQSLGQGPEFLIYFQGTGAADDSGLPNDRFFAVRPEGSVSTLKIQRTERGDSAVYLCASSPTTGANSPLFFGEGSRLTVL.